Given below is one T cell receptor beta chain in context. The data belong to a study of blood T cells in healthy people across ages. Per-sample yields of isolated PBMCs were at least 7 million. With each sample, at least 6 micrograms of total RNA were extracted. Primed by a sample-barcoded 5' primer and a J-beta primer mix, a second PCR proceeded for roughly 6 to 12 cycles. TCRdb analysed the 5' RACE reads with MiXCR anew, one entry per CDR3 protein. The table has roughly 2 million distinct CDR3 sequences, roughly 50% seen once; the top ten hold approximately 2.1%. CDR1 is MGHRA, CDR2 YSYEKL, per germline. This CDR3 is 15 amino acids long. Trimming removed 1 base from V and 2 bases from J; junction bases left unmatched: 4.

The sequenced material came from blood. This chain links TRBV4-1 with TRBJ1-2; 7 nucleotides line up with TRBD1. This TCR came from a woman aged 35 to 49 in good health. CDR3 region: CASSQATGINYGYTF. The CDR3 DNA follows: TGCGCCAGCAGCCAAGCGACAGGGATCAACTATGGCTACACCTTC.